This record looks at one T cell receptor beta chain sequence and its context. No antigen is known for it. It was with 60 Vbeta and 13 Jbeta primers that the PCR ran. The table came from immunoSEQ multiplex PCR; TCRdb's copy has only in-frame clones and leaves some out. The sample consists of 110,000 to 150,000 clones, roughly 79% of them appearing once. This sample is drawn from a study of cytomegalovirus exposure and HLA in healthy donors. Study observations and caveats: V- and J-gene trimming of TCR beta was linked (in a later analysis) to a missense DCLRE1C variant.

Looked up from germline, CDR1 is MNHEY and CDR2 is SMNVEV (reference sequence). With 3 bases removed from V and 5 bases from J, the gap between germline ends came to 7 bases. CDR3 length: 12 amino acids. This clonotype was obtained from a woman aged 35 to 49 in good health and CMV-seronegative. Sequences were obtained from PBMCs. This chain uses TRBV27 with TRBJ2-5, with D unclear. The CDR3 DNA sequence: TGTGCCAGCAGTTTTTGTGAGGAGACCCAGTACTTC. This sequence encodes CASSFCEETQYF.